The 4 T cell receptor beta chains given below trace back to one sample, sequenced in a study of cytomegalovirus exposure and HLA in healthy donors. The PCR ran on 60 Vbeta and 13 Jbeta primers. Here immunoSEQ multiplex PCR was the method, and the copy in TCRdb shows in-frame clones only, minus some. The sample records some 130,000 clones, roughly two thirds being singletons. The sample was PBMCs. The origin of the receptors is a woman between 35 and 50 years old in good health and CMV-seronegative.

CDR3 in DNA: TGTGCCAGCAGCCAAGGGCTAGCGGGGGACTACAATGAGCAGTTCTTC. Amino acids: CASSQGLAGDYNEQFF. The chain combines TRBV14 with TRBJ2-1; TRBD2 matches 10 bases. This CDR3 has 16 amino acids. Looked up from germline, CDR1 is SGHDN and CDR2 is FVKESK. V gave up 1 base and J gave up 3 bases; unmatched junction bases: 3. Using reference TRBV14 and TRBJ2-1 for the parts outside the CDR3, the full variable domain is EAGVTQFPSHSVIEKGQTVTLRCDPISGHDNLYWYRRVMGKEIKFLLHFVKESKQDESGMPNNRFLAERTGGTYSTLKVQPAELEDSGVYFCASSQGLAGDYNEQFFGPGTRLTVL.

CDR3 sequence (DNA): TGTGCCAGCAGCGGAAGGGACAGGGTTGGGTATGGCTACACCTTC. Protein product: CASSGRDRVGYGYTF. The rearrangement joins TRBV7-2 to TRBJ1-2; the match to TRBD1 covers 9 bases. The junction had 9 bases not matched to a gene; V was cut back by 5 bases and J by 5 bases. The CDR3 covers 15 residues. CDR1 and CDR2 (germline): SGHTA, FQGNSA.

This clone was found a few times. The chain couples TRBV4-1 to TRBJ1-5, with TRBD1 identical over 10 bases. V lost 4 bases and J lost 4; bases outside the gene matches: 13. The germline gives CDR1 MGHRA, CDR2 YSYEKL. The CDR3 is 18 amino acids. This chain's CDR3 is CASSRETGDRGLNQPQHF. CDR3 nucleotides: TGCGCCAGCAGCCGGGAAACTGGGGACAGGGGACTAAATCAGCCCCAGCATTTT.

The chain joins TRBV11-1 to TRBJ2-5, with 9 bases lining up with TRBD2. The CDR3 has 15 residues. J was trimmed by 5 bases and V by 1 base; bases with no gene match: 5. Per germline, CDR1 SGHAT and CDR2 FQDESV (reference sequence). This CDR3 reads CASSLGASGEETQYF. DNA of the CDR3: TGTGCCAGCAGCTTAGGGGCTAGCGGGGAGGAGACCCAGTACTTC.